Shown below are 16 T cell receptor beta chains from a single sample sequenced in a study of radiotherapy plus CTLA-4 blockade in lung cancer. Sequencing used immunoSEQ multiplex PCR; TCRdb keeps in-frame clones, though not all of them. The sample includes about 45,000 clones, 76% of them seen just once. The input for sequencing was peripheral blood, taken from a patient treated with radiotherapy plus ipilimumab. Source of these receptors: a human donor with non-small cell lung cancer who had stable disease on radiotherapy plus ipilimumab.

The chain employs TRBV7-3 and TRBJ2-3, with D hard to call. The V gene's germline CDR1 is SGHTA and CDR2 FQGTGA. Trimming took off 2 bases at V and 2 bases at J, with 5 bases between the two ends. CDR3 length equals 13 residues. CDR3 loop: CASSLSPTDTQYF. CDR3 nucleotides: TGTGCCAGCAGCTTATCACCCACAGATACGCAGTATTTT. The full variable domain, rest sourced from reference TRBV7-3 and TRBJ2-3, is GAGVSQTPSNKVTEKGKYVELRCDPISGHTALYWYRQSLGQGPEFLIYFQGTGAADDSGLPNDRFFAVRPEGSVSTLKIQRTERGDSAVYLCASSLSPTDTQYFGPGTRLTVL.

The CDR3 sequence is CASRGAGGQETQYF. CDR3 nucleotides: TGTGCCAGCAGGGGAGCGGGGGGGCAGGAGACCCAGTACTTC. J is TRBJ2-5 and V is TRBV5-4; 10 bases are shared with TRBD2. CDR1 SGHNT and CDR2 YYREEE come from the germline V gene (reference sequence). The V segment lost 5 bases and the J segment 5 bases; nucleotides outside the gene matches: 6. The CDR3 consists of 14 residues.

This chain links TRBV2 with TRBJ2-3; D is perhaps TRBD2 (5 bases). The V end lost 6 bases, the J end lost 3 bases, and 10 bases lay between the germline ends. There are 13 residues in the CDR3. Germline assignment: CDR1 SNHLY and CDR2 FYNNEI. CDR3 loop: CASSASGTDTQYF. The CDR3 DNA sequence: TGTGCCAGCAGCGCCTCGGGGACAGATACGCAGTATTTT.

In this sample, this clone turned up a few times. The CDR3 loop reads CASSLGAGQGDTEAFF. In DNA form, the CDR3 reads TGCGCCAGCAGCTTGGGTGCCGGGCAGGGAGACACTGAAGCTTTCTTT. The V and J genes are TRBV5-1 and TRBJ1-1; D possibly corresponds to TRBD1 (5 bases). The V end lost 0 bases, the J end lost 3 bases, and 15 bases lay between the germline ends. The CDR3 has 16 amino acids. Germline V gene lookup returns CDR1 SGHRS and CDR2 YFSETQ.

This clone was seen just once. The J gene is TRBJ2-7, the V gene TRBV6-6; D could derive from TRBD1 or TRBD2 (5 bases each). Germline V gene sequence: CDR1 MNHNY, CDR2 SVGAGI (reference sequence). The CDR3 is 15 residues long. V was pared by 5 bases and J by 0 bases, with 14 bases between. The CDR3 nucleotides read TGTGCCAGCAGTGCCGGGACCCTCAGCTCCTACGAGCAGTACTTC. As protein: CASSAGTLSSYEQYF.

The V gene is TRBV6-1, the J gene TRBJ2-3; D might be TRBD1 (6 bases). This CDR3 region has 15 residues. V lost 6 bases and J 4 bases, leaving 17 bases between the germline ends. Germline V gives CDR1 MNHNS, CDR2 SASEGT. The CDR3, as DNA: TGTGCCAGCAGCCTAACAGGGAAGAGGGCAGATACGCAGTATTTT. Protein: CASSLTGKRADTQYF.

V and J are TRBV18 and TRBJ1-1, with D perhaps TRBD1 (6 bases). Trimming removed 1 base at V and 1 base at J, with 13 bases between. Germline values: CDR1 KGHSH, CDR2 LQKENI. This CDR3 region has 16 residues. CDR3 coding DNA: TGTGCCAGCTCACCACTTCAGAAGACAGGGAACACTGAAGCTTTCTTT. Protein: CASSPLQKTGNTEAFF.

The rearrangement uses TRBV19 and TRBJ2-6; perhaps TRBD1 as D (5 bases). This CDR3 has 19 residues. The germline V and J ends were trimmed by 4 bases and 5 bases, with 24 bases remaining between them. The germline CDR1 and CDR2 sequences are LNHDA and SQIVND (reference sequence). The CDR3 DNA follows: TGTGCCAGTAGTAAAAACAGGACAAAATCACAAAGTCGGGCCAACGTCCTGACTTTC. This sequence encodes CASSKNRTKSQSRANVLTF.

V and J are TRBV5-8 and TRBJ2-7, with D possibly matching TRBD1 (5 bases). Trimming took 0 bases from V and 2 from J, leaving 12 bases between them. Germline CDR1 and CDR2: SGHTS and YDEGEE. There are 15 residues in the CDR3. The CDR3 is CASSLAPGIPYEQYF. The CDR3 DNA follows: TGTGCCAGCAGCTTGGCCCCAGGGATCCCCTACGAGCAGTACTTC.

CDR3 region: CASSPGQFSATQYF. The DNA of the CDR3 is TGTGCCAGCAGCCCTGGACAGTTCTCAGCTACGCAGTATTTT. The chain carries TRBV14 and TRBJ2-3; a weak D match, TRBD1 (6 bases). CDR1 is SGHDN, CDR2 FVKESK, per germline. CDR3 length equals 14 residues. The germline V and J ends were trimmed by 4 bases and 8 bases, with 16 bases remaining between them.

To note about this clone: One end of the junction fails to match germline, which may point to a read error. The chain recombines TRBV5-6 with TRBJ2-2, with D perhaps assigned TRBD1 or TRBD2 (5 bases each). The CDR3 is made up of 14 amino acids. Germline CDR1 reads SGHDT; CDR2 reads YYEEEE. In nucleotides, the CDR3 is TGTGCCAGCACCTTGGGGGTTCACACCGGGGAGCTGTTTTTT. This sequence encodes CASTLGVHTGELFF. Variable domain in full (rest from reference TRBV5-6 and TRBJ2-2): DAGVTQSPTHLIKTRGQQVTLRCSPKSGHDTVSWYQQALGQGPQFIFQYYEEEERQRGNFPDRFSGHQFPNYSSELNVNALLLGDSALYLCASTLGVHTGELFFGEGSRLTVL.

This clone has just one count. V gene TRBV27 combines with J gene TRBJ2-4, with D maybe TRBD1 (6 bases). V was trimmed by 0 bases and J by 7 bases, leaving 10 bases between them. Germline values: CDR1 MNHEY, CDR2 SMNVEV (reference sequence). This CDR3 has 14 amino acids. CDR3 sequence (DNA): TGTGCCAGCAGTTTATCGTCACAGGGTAACATTCAGTACTTC. Protein product: CASSLSSQGNIQYF.

The chain joins TRBV5-1 to TRBJ1-2; D is perhaps TRBD1 (5 bases). Germline loops: CDR1 SGHRS, CDR2 YFSETQ. Trimming removed 4 bases at V and 4 bases at J, with 17 bases between. The CDR3 spans 15 residues. CDR3 DNA: TGCGCCAGCAGCGCTGGGACGCTAGGTACCTATGGCTACACCTTC. This gives the protein CASSAGTLGTYGYTF. Drawing the rest from reference TRBV5-1 and TRBJ1-2, the complete variable domain is KAGVTQTPRYLIKTRGQQVTLSCSPISGHRSVSWYQQTPGQGLQFLFEYFSETQRNKGNFPGRFSGRQFSNSRSEMNVSTLELGDSALYLCASSAGTLGTYGYTFGSGTRLTVV.

The chain has TRBV30 and TRBJ1-2, with D perhaps TRBD1 (5 bases). Germline assignment: CDR1 GTSNPN and CDR2 SVGIG (reference sequence). V dropped 0 bases and J dropped 6 bases, with 17 bases sitting between them. The CDR3 sequence is 15 residues long. This chain's CDR3 is CAWSVLVQGEDGYTF. The CDR3 coding sequence is TGTGCCTGGAGTGTACTTGTTCAGGGAGAGGATGGCTACACCTTC. Looking up the rest from reference TRBV30 and TRBJ1-2 gives the full variable domain: SQTIHQWPATLVQPVGSPLSLECTVEGTSNPNLYWYRQAAGRGLQLLFYSVGIGQISSEVPQNLSASRPQDRQFILSSKKLLLSDSGFYLCAWSVLVQGEDGYTFGSGTRLTVV.

The chain is built from TRBV6-6 and TRBJ1-6; D is possibly TRBD1 (6 bases). Trimming pared 0 bases from V and 7 bases from J, leaving 13 bases between. Germline lookup yields CDR1 MNHNY and CDR2 SVGAGI (reference sequence). The CDR3 is 16 residues long. Here the CDR3 DNA reads TGTGCCAGCAGTTACTCGACGGGGGCCGGGAATTCACCCCTCCACTTT. Translated, it gives CASSYSTGAGNSPLHF.

This sequence joins TRBV7-6 and TRBJ2-1; D may be TRBD2 (6 bases). CDR3 size: 12 residues. The V end lost 3 bases, the J end lost 8 bases, and 8 bases lay between the germline ends. The V gene's germline CDR1 is SGHVS and CDR2 FNYEAQ. CDR3 residues: CASSFGGYEQFF. DNA of the CDR3: TGTGCCAGCAGCTTTGGAGGGTATGAGCAGTTCTTC.